A selection of T cell receptor beta chains follows, all from one sample in a study of blood T cell repertoires in COVID-19. Sequencing used immunoSEQ multiplex PCR; TCRdb keeps in-frame clones, though not all of them. This repertoire shows some 220,000 clones, approximately 80% found once; its top ten account for roughly 13%. The sample was peripheral blood. The receptors were gathered from a human donor in a cohort sampled during active COVID-19. Each CDR3 is given with its conserved first and last residue. The order of the fields is J gene, D gene, V gene, clone size, CDR3 protein, CDR3 DNA. D genes are given only for firm matches. A row's size may be missing; if present it is once, few, many or a size class.

j_gene: TRBJ2-7; d_gene: -; v_gene: TRBV3-1/TRBV3-2; abundance: -; CDR3aa: CASSQAGDSYEQYF; CDR3nt: TGTGCCAGCAGCCAAGCCGGGGACTCCTACGAGCAGTACTTC
j_gene: TRBJ2-2; d_gene: TRBD1; v_gene: TRBV4-3; abundance: -; CDR3aa: CASSQRGHPNTGELFF; CDR3nt: TGCGCCAGCAGCCAAAGGGGGCACCCGAACACCGGGGAGCTGTTTTTT
j_gene: TRBJ2-5; d_gene: -; v_gene: TRBV28; abundance: -; CDR3aa: CATRGPGVETQYF; CDR3nt: TGTGCTACGCGAGGGCCCGGTGTAGAGACCCAGTACTTC
j_gene: TRBJ1-5; d_gene: -; v_gene: TRBV11-1; abundance: -; CDR3aa: CASSLGENQPQHF; CDR3nt: TGTGCCAGCAGCTTAGGCGAAAATCAGCCCCAGCATTTT
j_gene: TRBJ1-5; d_gene: -; v_gene: TRBV10-3; abundance: -; CDR3aa: CAIRDNEGNQPQHF; CDR3nt: TGTGCCATCCGGGACAACGAGGGCAATCAGCCCCAGCATTTT
j_gene: TRBJ2-1; d_gene: TRBD2; v_gene: TRBV2; abundance: once; CDR3aa: CASRRLAGGDNEQFF; CDR3nt: TGTGCCAGCAGGAGACTAGCGGGAGGGGACAATGAGCAGTTCTTC
j_gene: TRBJ2-7; d_gene: TRBD1; v_gene: TRBV18; abundance: -; CDR3aa: CASSPPGTGEQYF; CDR3nt: TGTGCCAGCTCACCACCCGGGACAGGGGAGCAGTACTTC
j_gene: TRBJ1-2; d_gene: -; v_gene: TRBV10-3; abundance: -; CDR3aa: CAISATETYGYTF; CDR3nt: TGTGCCATCAGTGCCACGGAGACCTATGGCTACACCTTC
j_gene: TRBJ1-5; d_gene: -; v_gene: TRBV5-5; abundance: -; CDR3aa: CASSLTGPSEPQHF; CDR3nt: TGTGCCAGCAGCCTGACAGGACCCTCGGAGCCCCAGCATTTT
j_gene: TRBJ2-1; d_gene: TRBD2; v_gene: TRBV19; abundance: -; CDR3aa: CASRTGLAGDYNEQFF; CDR3nt: TGTGCCAGTAGGACAGGACTAGCGGGAGACTACAATGAGCAGTTCTTC